A single sample gave rise to the 15 T cell receptor beta chains below, sequenced in a study of STAT5B mutations in CD4+ large granular lymphocyte leukemia. Sequencing used immunoSEQ multiplex PCR; TCRdb keeps in-frame clones, though not all of them. The data show 20,000 to 25,000 clones, less than 80% seen once. Sequenced sample: CD4+ T cells from blood buffy coats. The receptors stem from a human donor in good health.

The rearrangement uses TRBV18 and TRBJ1-1; weak D call: TRBD1 (6 bases). The length of the CDR3 is 13 residues. From germline, CDR1 is KGHSH and CDR2 LQKENI. Trimming stripped 2 bases from V and 8 bases from J, with 12 bases between. CDR3 sequence reads: CASSPSGGREAFF. CDR3 nucleotide sequence: TGTGCCAGCTCACCATCGGGGGGCCGCGAAGCTTTCTTT. Supplemented by reference TRBV18 and TRBJ1-1, the full variable domain reads NAGVMQNPRHLVRRRGQEARLRCSPMKGHSHVYWYRQLPEEGLKFMVYLQKENIIDESGMPKERFSAEFPKEGPSILRIQQVVRGDSAAYFCASSPSGGREAFFGQGTRLTVV.

The chain links TRBV25-1 to TRBJ1-2; D ambiguous. This CDR3 contains 13 residues. Germline V gene data show CDR1 as MGHDK and CDR2 as SYGVNS. The germline V and J ends were trimmed by 4 bases and 5 bases, with 11 bases remaining between them. This chain's CDR3 is CASSVAGRYGYTF. DNA for the CDR3: TGTGCCAGCAGTGTAGCCGGCAGGTATGGCTACACCTTC.

This clone was detected a few times. V usage is TRBV7-8 and J usage is TRBJ1-4, with no clear D. In germline, CDR1 is SGHVS, CDR2 FQNEAQ. V was trimmed by 4 bases and J by 4 bases, leaving 10 bases between them. This CDR3 spans 14 amino acids. The CDR3: CASSSGPLNEKLFF. The CDR3 DNA is TGTGCCAGCAGCTCAGGACCCCTTAATGAAAAACTGTTTTTT.

CDR3 loop: CASSLVLYNEQFF. CDR3 bases: TGTGCCAGCAGCTTAGTACTCTACAATGAGCAGTTCTTC. V usage is TRBV7-8 and J usage is TRBJ2-1; the D is unclear. V dropped 1 base and J dropped 3 bases, with 4 bases sitting between them. CDR1 and CDR2 from the germline V gene are SGHVS and FQNEAQ. The CDR3 runs 13 residues.

The chain recombines TRBV11-3 with TRBJ2-7; 7 bases align to TRBD1. The V and J ends lost 3 bases and 7 bases, in that order; junction bases with no gene match: 12. CDR1 is SGHNT, CDR2 YENEEA, per germline. This CDR3 spans 15 amino acids. The chain's CDR3 is CASSLRKQGVREQYF. CDR3 sequence (DNA): TGTGCCAGCAGCTTGCGCAAGCAGGGGGTAAGGGAGCAGTACTTC.

The V gene is TRBV5-5, the J gene TRBJ2-7, with a possible D match to TRBD2 (5 bases). Germline CDR1 SGHKS, CDR2 YYEKEE (reference sequence). The length of the CDR3 is 15 residues. Trimming pared 0 bases from V and 0 bases from J, leaving 10 bases between. The CDR3, as DNA: TGTGCCAGCAGCTTGGCACCCCGGGACTCCTACGAGCAGTACTTC. Translated, it gives CASSLAPRDSYEQYF.

This chain's CDR3 is CASSTPGQGVVGDTQYF. The CDR3 nucleotides read TGTGCCAGCAGCACGCCTGGACAGGGGGTTGTTGGAGATACGCAGTATTTT. V usage is TRBV5-6 and J usage is TRBJ2-3; TRBD1 agrees at 10 bases. V was clipped by 4 bases and J by 5 bases; unmatched bases: 13. Germline lookup yields CDR1 SGHDT and CDR2 YYEEEE. The CDR3 length is 17 residues.

The J gene is TRBJ2-2, the V gene TRBV7-9; 9 nucleotides match TRBD1. The CDR3 runs 17 residues. V was pared by 3 bases and J by 1 base, with 6 bases of the junction left unmatched. The V gene's germline CDR1 is SEHNR and CDR2 FQNEAQ (reference sequence). The CDR3 loop reads CASSFLPGQGNTGELFF. In DNA form, the CDR3 reads TGTGCCAGCAGCTTCCTCCCGGGACAGGGGAACACCGGGGAGCTGTTTTTT. The whole variable domain, filled in from reference TRBV7-9 and TRBJ2-2, reads DTGVSQNPRHKITKRGQNVTFRCDPISEHNRLYWYRQTLGQGPEFLTYFQNEAQLEKSRLLSDRFSAERPKGSFSTLEIQRTEQGDSAMYLCASSFLPGQGNTGELFFGEGSRLTVL.

In its sample, this clone was seen a few times. The chain is built from TRBV19 and TRBJ2-7, with D hard to call. The CDR3 runs to 15 residues. Trimming removed 1 base from V and 2 bases from J, with 12 bases in between. CDR1 is LNHDA and CDR2 is SQIVND in the germline V gene (reference sequence). CDR3 sequence: CASSIVAGTTYEQYF. In nucleotides, the CDR3 is TGTGCCAGTAGTATAGTGGCCGGTACCACCTACGAGCAGTACTTC.

V and J are TRBV7-8 and TRBJ1-1; the D is unclear. Deletions cut 1 base from V and 0 bases from J, with 9 bases between. The CDR3 covers 15 residues. Looked up from germline, CDR1 is SGHVS and CDR2 is FQNEAQ. Written as DNA, the CDR3 is TGTGCCAGCAGCTTAGTACAGAGGATGAACACTGAAGCTTTCTTT. It codes for CASSLVQRMNTEAFF. Using reference TRBV7-8 and TRBJ1-1 for the parts outside the CDR3, the full variable domain is GAGVSQSPRYKVAKRGQDVALRCDPISGHVSLFWYQQALGQGPEFLTYFQNEAQLDKSGLPSDRFFAERPEGSVSTLKIQRTQQEDSAVYLCASSLVQRMNTEAFFGQGTRLTVV.

This chain connects TRBV7-9 to TRBJ1-1; no clear D. Trimming took 3 bases from V and 6 from J, leaving 8 bases between them. Germline CDR1 reads SEHNR; CDR2 reads FQNEAQ (reference sequence). The CDR3 runs 12 residues. CDR3 sequence (DNA): TGTGCCAGCAGCTTCGAGAGTCCTGAAGCTTTCTTT. It is translated as CASSFESPEAFF.

This clone came up a few times. The V gene is TRBV11-2, the J gene TRBJ1-1, with unresolved D. The ends were cut back, 4 bases at V and 1 base at J, with 7 bases in the middle. The CDR3 is made up of 13 amino acids. Germline V gene lookup returns CDR1 SGHAT and CDR2 FQNNGV. CDR3 nucleotide sequence: TGTGCCAGCAGCTCCCAGGAGAACACTGAAGCTTTCTTT. This encodes CASSSQENTEAFF. Full variable domain (remainder filled in from reference TRBV11-2 and TRBJ1-1): EAGVAQSPRYKIIEKRQSVAFWCNPISGHATLYWYQQILGQGPKLLIQFQNNGVVDDSQLPKDRFSAERLKGVDSTLKIQPAKLEDSAVYLCASSSQENTEAFFGQGTRLTVV.

This clone was counted only a few times. The V and J genes are TRBV19 and TRBJ1-5; the match to TRBD1 covers 8 bases. There are 14 residues in the CDR3. The V and J ends lost 5 bases and 3 bases, in that order; junction bases with no gene match: 3. In germline, CDR1 is LNHDA, CDR2 SQIVND (reference sequence). The CDR3 here is CASSSTGVNQPQHF. The CDR3, as DNA: TGTGCCAGTAGTTCGACAGGGGTCAATCAGCCCCAGCATTTT.

Here the CDR3 reads CASSVAHSGGTDTQYF. As DNA, the CDR3 is TGTGCCAGCAGCGTAGCCCATTCCGGGGGCACAGATACGCAGTATTTT. The chain recombines TRBV9 with TRBJ2-3; a weak D match, TRBD2 (5 bases). Germline CDR1 and CDR2: SGDLS and YYNGEE. The CDR3 has 16 amino acids. Trimming pared 0 bases from V and 1 base from J, leaving 12 bases between. Based on the CDR3 plus reference TRBV9 and TRBJ2-3, the full variable domain is DSGVTQTPKHLITATGQRVTLRCSPRSGDLSVYWYQQSLDQGLQFLIQYYNGEERAKGNILERFSAQQFPDLHSELNLSSLELGDSALYFCASSVAHSGGTDTQYFGPGTRLTVL.

The V gene is TRBV12-5, the J gene TRBJ1-5, with D possibly matching TRBD1 (6 bases). The CDR3 extends over 13 amino acids. Germline loops: CDR1 LGHNT, CDR2 FRNRAP. Trimming took 6 bases from V and 3 from J, leaving 9 bases between them. The CDR3 protein is CASGSGANQPQHF. The CDR3 DNA follows: TGTGCTAGTGGGTCAGGGGCCAATCAGCCCCAGCATTTT.